The 8 T cell receptor beta chains given below trace back to one sample, sequenced in a study of shared clonotypes between healthy human individuals. Method: immunoSEQ multiplex PCR; TCRdb's copy keeps in-frame clones and lacks some. The table shows about 2.4 million clones, with around 94% occurring only once. The sample taken for sequencing was naive CD4+ T cells sorted from blood. The subset: CD45RA+ positively selected. These receptors originate from a man aged 18 to 29 in good health.

In the case of this clone: Other nucleotide sequences from this sample produce the same CDR3. V is TRBV19 and J is TRBJ1-1, with TRBD1 matching over 7 bases. This CDR3 is 12 amino acids long. J was trimmed by 9 bases and V by 1 base; bases with no gene match: 2. CDR1 and CDR2 from the germline V gene are LNHDA and SQIVND (reference sequence). The CDR3 sequence: CASSIVQGKAFF. The CDR3 bases are TGTGCCAGTAGTATAGTACAGGGGAAAGCTTTCTTT.

The V gene is TRBV5-1, the J gene TRBJ2-7, with D maybe TRBD1 (5 bases). This CDR3 region has 14 residues. V was pared by 7 bases and J by 1 base, with 15 bases between. The germline V gene has CDR1 SGHRS and CDR2 YFSETQ. The CDR3 protein is CASASRTTSYEQYF. For the CDR3, the DNA is TGCGCCAGCGCCAGTCGGACAACTTCCTACGAGCAGTACTTC.

The V and J genes are TRBV5-4 and TRBJ2-2; tentative D call: TRBD2 (6 bases). This CDR3 region has 14 residues. Trimming took 4 bases from V and 5 from J, leaving 12 bases between them. Germline CDR1 reads SGHNT; CDR2 reads YYREEE (reference sequence). CDR3 in DNA: TGTGCCAGCAGCGCCCGCGGGGCAACCGGGGAGCTGTTTTTT. As protein: CASSARGATGELFF.

The rearrangement uses TRBV10-2 and TRBJ1-5; 11 bases map to TRBD1. The CDR3 has 16 amino acids. J gave up 6 bases and V 2 bases, and 6 bases lay outside the gene matches. Looked up from germline, CDR1 is WSHSY and CDR2 is SAAADI. The CDR3 nucleotides read TGCGCCAGCAGTGAGGTTCCCGGGACAGGGGGTCAGCCCCAGCATTTT. It specifies CASSEVPGTGGQPQHF.

The V call is TRBV6-5, the J call TRBJ2-7, with TRBD1 as a possible D gene (5 bases). The CDR3 is 15 amino acids. V shed 4 bases and J shed 6 bases, with 19 bases lying between them. CDR1 is MNHEY and CDR2 is SVGAGI in the germline V gene. CDR3 region: CASSWQGNPPLEQYF. For the CDR3, the DNA is TGTGCCAGCAGTTGGCAGGGTAACCCCCCTCTCGAGCAGTACTTC.

The genes are TRBV29-1 and TRBJ2-3; D not resolved. This CDR3 is built from 13 residues. Looked up from germline, CDR1 is SQVTM and CDR2 is ANQGSEA. With 4 bases removed from V and 2 bases from J, the gap between germline ends came to 10 bases. The CDR3 here is CSVVGQSTDTQYF. The CDR3 DNA is TGCAGCGTTGTGGGCCAATCCACAGATACGCAGTATTTT.

The chain is built from TRBV4-1 and TRBJ2-7; no firm D call. CDR1 is MGHRA, CDR2 YSYEKL, per germline. The CDR3 has 14 residues. With 0 bases removed from V and 0 bases from J, the gap between germline ends came to 6 bases. Here the CDR3 reads CASSQEGISYEQYF. The CDR3 bases are TGCGCCAGCAGCCAAGAAGGGATCTCCTACGAGCAGTACTTC.

The chain is built from TRBV5-1 and TRBJ2-3, with D uncertain. V was shortened by 2 bases and J by 3 bases, with 10 bases between the two germline ends. Germline V gene data show CDR1 as SGHRS and CDR2 as YFSETQ. The length of the CDR3 is 14 residues. CDR3 amino acids: CASSLGFPTDTQYF. CDR3 DNA sequence: TGCGCCAGCAGCTTAGGATTTCCGACAGATACGCAGTATTTT.